Reported below is one T cell receptor (beta chain). Its antigen is still unknown. Sequencing used immunoSEQ multiplex PCR; TCRdb keeps in-frame clones, though not all of them. The sample yields 150,000 to 200,000 clones, 90% to 95% seen once. The study pooled second doses at about 4 or about 12 weeks. CDR3 length equals 15 residues. V shed 2 bases and J shed 6 bases, with 18 bases lying between them. Germline CDR1 is GTSNPN and CDR2 is SVGIG (reference sequence). This sample was taken from a study of T cell responses to AZD1222 COVID-19 vaccine. Study conclusions and caveats: Clonal diversity was possibly underestimated; the donors were predominantly white British and more often female. Baseline seropositivity occurred in only a handful of AZD1222 recipients.

This material consisted of peripheral blood, taken 28 days after the second AZD1222 dose. V and J are TRBV30 and TRBJ2-3; D may be TRBD2 (7 bases). This TCR was sampled from an adult who received the AZD1222 COVID-19 vaccine. Written as DNA, the CDR3 is TGTGCCTGGAGTACCGGTTGGGGGGGGGCGGATACGCAGTATTTT. Protein product: CAWSTGWGGADTQYF.